This T cell receptor beta chain comes out of a study of monozygotic twins with inflammatory bowel disease. Of note for this clonotype: The antigen is undetermined.

The CDR3 spans 18 residues. Germline CDR1 reads SGHRS; CDR2 reads YFSETQ. Study-level points and caveats: By inverse Simpson index, TCRbeta diversity was lower in IBD patients than in healthy co-twins.

Every TCR library drew on 3500 ng of total RNA. A template switching step added UMIs, each with a 6-nucleotide sample barcode. One entry per CDR3 protein, without DNA, is what TCRdb gives after re-calling the 5' RACE reads. This repertoire includes 140,000 to 150,000 distinct CDR3 sequences. Researchers collected around 2.4 ml of blood per donor. This chain connects TRBV5-1 to TRBJ1-2; TCRdb reports TRBD1, a call that lacks DNA to check it against. This clonotype originated in a human donor with ulcerative colitis or Crohn's disease, or a healthy co-twin of an affected twin (not recorded which). What was sequenced was blood. The CDR3 reads CASSPRTLTTGGDYGYTF.